The sequence of this TCR beta chain was determined in a study of shared clonotypes between healthy human individuals (dated by TCRdb to between 2020 and 2021). In terms of the full investigation: A few men and a couple of women, aged 18 to 49 years, made up the cohort. To estimate repertoire size and how much clonotype sharing occurs between individuals, the study deeply sequenced the blood TCR repertoires of 4 to 6 healthy adults. Libraries were prepared and TCR repertoires were sequenced by different laboratories using diverse techniques, in order to increase sequencing depth and limit assay-specific biases. Leukapheresis yielded between about 0.85 and 9.5 billion PBMCs per donor. Paper-wide results and their limitations: Pairwise subsampling led to the expectation that sequencing depth would affect the degree of clonotype sharing among donors. The genetic and exposure-history diversity represented was limited by the small number of donors. Sampling was limited to blood, and TCR repertoires in tissue likely differ from TCR repertoires in blood.

In this sample, this clone turned up many times. Its antigen is unknown. There are no base qualities to consult, and no much larger clone falls within one base. TCR CDR3 regions were amplified from genomic DNA by multiplex PCR using the deep immunoSEQ assay. Extracted genomic DNA from each cell subset was distributed evenly across all wells of several immunoSEQ 96-well plates, and each plate was treated as a replicate. Each replicate PCR for unsorted PBMC received 300 to 350 ng genomic DNA, equal to about 30,000 T cell genomes. Unsorted PBMC genomic DNA was sequenced across ten immunoSEQ deep assay plates. The purified libraries were quantified using a Qubit 3.0 fluorometer, sized with a Bioanalyzer 2100, and then quantified again using the KAPA Library Quantification kit. Each immunoSEQ 96-well plate was sequenced on its own single-read 150-cycle Illumina NextSeq 550 flow cell. Per the original workflow: Because the immunoSEQ output included only junctional sequences and no quality scores, the filtering could not be the same as the filtering used for full-length reads. To assign V/J genes and CDR3, sequences were annotated against IMGT germline references using PyIR, a Python wrapper for IgBLAST v1.9. Any read was removed if the V/J assignment was weak (E-value above 1e-6), the CDR3 was missing, or the read contained stop codons, out-of-frame junctions, or ambiguous translated residues. V3J clonotypes were defined as sequences sharing an identical inferred V gene, J gene, and CDR3 amino acid sequence. Percentage overlap between repertoires was calculated by dividing the number of shared unique clonotypes by the size of the smaller repertoire. RTK rarefaction, the Chao1 estimator, and Recon v2.1 estimates of unobserved clonotypes were used to assess repertoire richness. TCRdb mirrors the immuneACCESS table, restricted to in-frame sequences. Some clones are absent from its copies; in checked studies, under half trace to an unresolved V gene, and the reason for the others is unknown. The DNA was the basis for D and trimming; V, J and clone size are from that table. Present in this sample are around 440,000 clones, roughly 80% of which were seen just once. The top ten clonotypes cover approximately 12% of the sample.

The donors were healthy, HIV-negative adults who had no recently reported acute infections or vaccinations. Every donor was a Caucasian adult living in Nashville, Tennessee, USA. For unsorted samples, tens of millions of PBMCs were counted, and genomic DNA was extracted using the QIAamp DNA Blood Mini kit. Blood was obtained by leukapheresis, after which PBMCs were separated by Ficoll-Histopaque density gradient centrifugation and cryopreserved in liquid nitrogen vapor phase. The V end loses 7 bases and the J end loses 1 base, and a stretch of 16 bases separates them. The CDR3 numbers 15 residues from cysteine through phenylalanine. The kept DNA is CDR3 alone, 45 bases in frame from the first base. The germline V gene encodes CDR1 MNHEY and CDR2 SVGAGI.

Source material: PBMCs. This receptor chain uses TRBV6-5 and TRBJ1-1; possibly the D gene is TRBD1, per 5 matching bases. The source is a woman between 40 and 55 years old in good health. Some clones in this sample may be carry-over from other donors' samples. The bases read TGTGCCAGCACCGCCGGGGGACCGAAGAACACTGAAGCTTTCTTT. It translates to CASTAGGPKNTEAFF.